This T cell receptor beta chain appears in the sequencing data of a study of OX40 agonist ivuxolimab in advanced cancers. A note on the overall study: The costimulatory receptor OX40 (CD134) was targeted by ivuxolimab, a fully human IgG2 agonistic monoclonal antibody. Of the approximately 54 patients in dose escalation, about 19 had hepatocellular carcinoma, some 15 had melanoma, 9 had renal cell carcinoma and 9 had head and neck cancer. In the dose-escalation cohort, 70% to 85% of patients were male, and the mean age was around 65 years with a range of about 20 to 80. Partial responses occurred in three dose-escalation patients, of whom one had hepatocellular carcinoma and two had cutaneous melanoma. Patients were allowed to have had prior anti-PD-1, anti-PD-L1 or anti-CTLA-4 therapy, and approximately 41% of the dose-escalation patients had previously received checkpoint inhibitors. The point of sequencing TCRbeta in the periphery was to test whether ivuxolimab changed TCR sequence diversity and drove clonal T-cell expansion. The paper reports the monotherapy dose-escalation portion (N of about 50 patients) of the phase I ivuxolimab trial. Intravenous ivuxolimab was administered to patients every 2 weeks at six dose levels: 0.01, 0.1, 0.3, 1.5, 3 and 10 mg/kg.

What the work shows at the level of the full study, not this receptor alone: Partial responders in the 0.1-3.0 mg/kg groups had among the lowest normalized peripheral clonal expansion, especially among CD8+ T cells. Low levels of normalized T-cell clonal expansion were also shown by some nonresponding patients. Clonal expansion of both CD4+ and CD8+ blood T cells was observed from baseline to week 6 at doses 0.1 to 3.0 mg/kg. On average, CD8+ T cells showed more expanded clones than CD4+ T cells after ivuxolimab. The antigen specificity of the peripheral T cells that underwent clonal expansion was not determined.

The trial excluded patients who had a history of autoimmune disease or were on systemic immunosuppression. In every dose cohort, peripheral blood was drawn for TCR sequencing at baseline, cycle 4 day 1, and cycle 7 day 1. The samples were taken from a phase I, first-in-human, multicenter, open-label dose-escalation trial of ivuxolimab. Adults with locally advanced or metastatic head and neck squamous cell, hepatocellular, melanoma or renal cell carcinoma were enrolled in the trial. Before TCR sequencing, CD4+ T cells and CD8+ T cells from peripheral blood were sorted into separate populations. Genomic DNA was isolated from the sorted cells so that the TCRbeta CDR3 region could be sequenced. The immunoSEQ Assay was used for sequencing of TCRbeta CDR3 regions. TCRdb took over this immuneACCESS table, retaining in-frame rearrangements with V and J assigned. Such tables are incomplete; in checked studies, under half of the missing clones stem from an unresolved V gene, and the remainder is unexplained. In all, the sample holds about 61,000 clones, and roughly 80% of those were seen once. The top ten clonotypes cover roughly 3.3% of the sample.

Unmatched junction bases come to 11, with V trimmed by 0 bases and J by 9 bases. The CDR3 holds 16 amino acids from the cysteine to the phenylalanine. The DNA shown is the 48-base CDR3, in frame from base 1. Per the germline V gene (reference sequence), GTSNPN is the CDR1 and SVGIG is the CDR2. In the case of this clone: This receptor's antigen is unknown. Per-base qualities were not stored, and no clone one base away is much larger.

The clonotype comes from an adult with an advanced solid tumor such as melanoma, head and neck, liver or kidney cancer. The chain joins TRBV30 to TRBJ1-6; 7 bases in between match TRBD1. The sequenced sample was CD4+ or CD8+ T cells sorted from blood, obtained in a trial of the OX40 agonist ivuxolimab. The CDR3 reads as follows: CAWSVNRGTVISPLHF. The DNA is as follows: TGTGCCTGGAGTGTAAATCGCGGGACAGTTATTTCACCCCTCCACTTT.